The clone carrying this T cell receptor beta chain was seen a single time. In the authors' methods: Reference gene primers were amplified, and this amplification served to estimate nucleated cell counts. Profiled with immunoSEQ multiplex PCR; TCRdb holds only in-frame clones, not every one. V and J calls and clone size are as listed in that table; D and trimming were resolved from the DNA. The sample lists about 40,000 clones, just under 85% occurring once. The sample originates from a study of blood T cell repertoires in COVID-19. Across the whole study: Specimens from acute and convalescent COVID-19 originated in the United States, Italy and Spain. Sample material is recorded as cDNA or gDNA derived from T cells, B-cell-depleted T cells, or PBMCs.

From germline, CDR1 is DFQATT and CDR2 SNEGSKA (reference sequence). Trimming cost V 3 bases and J 5 bases, with 14 bases left between them. The CDR3 sequence is 13 residues long. The rearrangement links TRBV20-1 to TRBJ2-7; weak D call: TRBD2 (7 bases). This clonotype was sampled from a woman aged 60-70 years with acute or convalescent COVID-19. Sequencing was done on a sample of peripheral blood. The CDR3, as DNA: TGCAGTGCTAGTCCCGGGGGGCCCCACGAGCAGTACTTC. Encoded protein: CSASPGGPHEQYF.